These T cell receptor beta chains were read from a single sample in a study of cytomegalovirus exposure and HLA in healthy donors. This table comes from immunoSEQ multiplex PCR, and its TCRdb copy is limited to in-frame clones, with some not included. The sample lists some 100,000 clones; around three quarters were seen once. The sequenced sample was PBMCs. All receptors come from a woman in her thirties or forties in good health and CMV-seropositive. The CDR3 runs from the conserved cysteine through the conserved F or W. D genes are given only for firm matches. The listing skips clone size in some rows; elsewhere it reads once, few, many or a size class.

TRBV27,TRBJ2-1,TRBD1,NA,CASSLSPGQGARNEQFF,TGTGCCAGCAGTTTATCGCCGGGACAGGGGGCGCGGAATGAGCAGTTCTTC
TRBV25-1,TRBJ1-1,NA,NA,CASSVRVGVGDTEAFF,TGTGCCAGCAGTGTACGGGTAGGGGTAGGGGACACTGAAGCTTTCTTT
TRBV5-4,TRBJ2-7,NA,NA,CASSLGQGLYEQYF,TGTGCCAGCAGCTTGGGACAGGGACTCTACGAGCAGTACTTC
TRBV5-4,TRBJ2-7,TRBD1,NA,CASSLRDSSYEQYF,TGTGCCAGCAGTCTCCGGGACAGTTCCTACGAGCAGTACTTC
TRBV19,TRBJ2-1,TRBD2,NA,CASSIARLAGGSYNEQFF,TGTGCCAGTAGTATAGCCCGACTAGCGGGGGGCTCCTACAATGAGCAGTTCTTC
TRBV30,TRBJ2-3,TRBD2,once,CAWSSGGGVTDTQYF,TGTGCCTGGAGCTCGGGAGGGGGGGTCACAGATACGCAGTATTTT
TRBV13,TRBJ1-2,NA,NA,CASSPRQGRSNYGYTF,TGTGCCAGCAGCCCACGCCAGGGCCGTTCTAACTATGGCTACACCTTC
TRBV6-1,TRBJ2-5,TRBD2,NA,CASSTTSAQETQYF,TGTGCCAGCAGCACGACTAGCGCGCAAGAGACCCAGTACTTC
TRBV7-2,TRBJ1-4,NA,NA,CASSSTGSNEKLFF,TGTGCCAGCAGCTCGACAGGAAGTAATGAAAAACTGTTTTTT
TRBV11-3,TRBJ2-2,NA,NA,CASSTSGADTGELFF,TGTGCCAGCAGTACCTCAGGGGCAGACACCGGGGAGCTGTTTTTT
TRBV6-5,TRBJ2-7,TRBD2,NA,CASSYSGSTEQYF,TGTGCCAGCAGTTACAGCGGGAGTACCGAGCAGTACTTC
TRBV11-2,TRBJ1-1,NA,NA,CASSLVAGGFPEAFF,TGTGCCAGCAGCTTAGTGGCGGGGGGGTTTCCTGAAGCTTTCTTT
TRBV4-3,TRBJ1-2,TRBD1,NA,CASSQGQGANYGYTF,TGCGCCAGCAGCCAAGGACAGGGGGCGAACTATGGCTACACCTTC
TRBV7-8,TRBJ2-7,NA,NA,CASSLGGREQYF,TGTGCCAGCAGCTTAGGAGGTCGCGAGCAGTACTTC
TRBV7-9,TRBJ1-4,NA,NA,CASSRRGLRAATNEKLFF,TGTGCCAGCAGCAGGCGCGGGCTTAGGGCTGCAACTAATGAAAAACTGTTTTTT
TRBV6-5,TRBJ2-7,NA,NA,CASSERHGEYEQYF,TGTGCCAGCAGTGAGAGACACGGTGAATACGAGCAGTACTTC
TRBV9,TRBJ2-5,TRBD1,NA,CASGDRGGETQYF,TGTGCCAGCGGGGACAGGGGAGGGGAGACCCAGTACTTC
TRBV11-3,TRBJ1-2,NA,few,CASSSRSRTEANYGYTF,TGTGCCAGCAGCTCAAGGTCTCGGACAGAAGCTAACTATGGCTACACCTTC
TRBV4-3,TRBJ2-7,NA,NA,CASSFTGQAYEQYF,TGCGCCAGCAGCTTTACAGGGCAAGCCTACGAGCAGTACTTC
TRBV27,TRBJ2-7,NA,NA,CASSLYGGAVREQYF,TGTGCCAGCAGTTTATACGGGGGAGCGGTGAGGGAGCAGTACTTC
TRBV27,TRBJ2-5,TRBD1,once,CASSLGHRGPARQETQYF,TGTGCCAGCAGTTTAGGCCACAGGGGGCCAGCCCGGCAAGAGACCCAGTACTTC
TRBV19,TRBJ1-1,NA,NA,CASSIRGNIMNTEAFF,TGTGCCAGTAGTATAAGGGGGAATATAATGAACACTGAAGCTTTCTTT
TRBV15,TRBJ2-7,TRBD1,NA,CATSREGQVYEQYF,TGTGCCACCAGCAGAGAAGGACAGGTGTACGAGCAGTACTTC
TRBV4-3,TRBJ2-7,TRBD2,NA,CASSQILADLYEQYF,TGCGCCAGCAGCCAGATCCTAGCGGACCTCTACGAGCAGTACTTC
TRBV29-1,TRBJ2-7,TRBD2,NA,CSVLGLAGGGEQYF,TGCAGCGTCCTGGGACTAGCGGGAGGAGGCGAGCAGTACTTC
TRBV5-4,TRBJ2-1,TRBD1,NA,CASSWGQGAYNEQFF,TGTGCCAGCAGCTGGGGACAGGGGGCTTACAATGAGCAGTTCTTC
TRBV5-5,TRBJ2-3,TRBD1,NA,CASSPGQGAVDTQYF,TGTGCCAGCAGCCCGGGACAGGGGGCTGTAGATACGCAGTATTTT
TRBV28,TRBJ2-7,TRBD2,NA,CASSALGQGGLEQYF,TGTGCCAGCAGTGCCCTGGGGCAGGGAGGGTTGGAGCAGTACTTC
TRBV5-6,TRBJ2-2,TRBD2,NA,CASSFPGRAGELFF,TGTGCCAGCAGCTTTCCGGGGAGGGCCGGGGAGCTGTTTTTT
TRBV6-5,TRBJ2-7,NA,NA,CASSSIGGKPYEQYF,TGTGCCAGCAGTTCCATTGGGGGGAAACCCTACGAGCAGTACTTC
TRBV16,TRBJ1-1,NA,once,CASSQESGEAFF,TGTGCCAGCAGCCAGGAGAGTGGTGAAGCTTTCTTT
TRBV29-1,TRBJ1-2,NA,NA,CSVDLRSRQGYGYTF,TGCAGCGTTGATTTAAGGAGTAGGCAGGGCTATGGCTACACCTTC
TRBV6-1,TRBJ2-7,NA,few,CASRKGAGNFIEQYF,TGTGCCAGCAGGAAAGGAGCGGGCAACTTTATCGAGCAGTACTTC
TRBV6-5,TRBJ1-3,TRBD1,NA,CASSKQGDTIYF,TGTGCCAGCAGTAAACAGGGGGACACCATATATTTT
TRBV11-2,TRBJ2-7,NA,NA,CASTFGPQVHYEQYF,TGTGCCAGCACCTTCGGGCCACAGGTTCACTACGAGCAGTACTTC
TRBV7-2,TRBJ1-2,NA,NA,CASSLGHSYGYTF,TGTGCCAGCAGCCTCGGACACTCATATGGCTACACCTTC
TRBV29-1,TRBJ1-2,NA,NA,CSVERGNGYGYTF,TGCAGCGTTGAACGGGGAAACGGGTATGGCTACACCTTC
TRBV7-6,TRBJ2-5,TRBD2,NA,CASSRTSGISVTQYF,TGTGCCAGCAGTAGGACTAGCGGGATCAGTGTGACCCAGTACTTC
TRBV5-1,TRBJ1-2,TRBD1,NA,CASSLPGQDYGYTF,TGCGCCAGCAGCCTACCGGGACAGGACTATGGCTACACCTTC
TRBV11-3,TRBJ2-7,TRBD2,NA,CASSALAGVPREQYF,TGTGCCAGCAGCGCCTTAGCGGGAGTTCCCAGGGAGCAGTACTTC
TRBV5-1,TRBJ2-7,NA,NA,CASSFSPQTYEQYF,TGCGCCAGCAGCTTCTCACCACAGACCTACGAGCAGTACTTC
TRBV2,TRBJ1-1,NA,NA,CASSLQTANTEAFF,TGTGCCAGCAGCCTACAGACAGCCAACACTGAAGCTTTCTTT
TRBV6-5,TRBJ2-7,NA,once,CASRAGVASSEQYF,TGTGCCAGCAGGGCAGGGGTAGCTAGTTCCGAGCAGTACTTC
TRBV10-3,TRBJ1-3,NA,NA,CAISEPEGSGNTIYF,TGTGCCATCAGTGAGCCTGAGGGTTCTGGAAACACCATATATTTT
TRBV6-4,TRBJ1-5,TRBD1,NA,CASSPGTGVQPQHF,TGTGCCAGCAGCCCCGGGACAGGGGTTCAGCCCCAGCATTTT
TRBV6-6,TRBJ2-7,TRBD1,NA,CASGHRGSYEQYF,TGTGCCAGCGGCCACAGGGGTTCCTACGAGCAGTACTTC
TRBV7-2,TRBJ1-2,NA,NA,CASRPPGSPRSGYTF,TGTGCCAGCAGACCCCCCGGGAGCCCAAGGTCTGGCTACACCTTC
TRBV7-2,TRBJ2-7,TRBD1,NA,CASSPTGTGRHEQYF,TGTGCCAGCAGCCCAACCGGGACAGGGCGCCACGAGCAGTACTTC
TRBV11-3,TRBJ2-1,NA,NA,CASRLTDANEQFF,TGTGCCAGCAGGCTGACAGACGCCAATGAGCAGTTCTTC
TRBV6-5,TRBJ2-2,TRBD1,NA,CASSYGAGGTGELFF,TGTGCCAGCAGTTACGGGGCAGGGGGCACCGGGGAGCTGTTTTTT